The clone carrying this T cell receptor beta chain came up a few times. Its antigen remains unknown. The CDR3 spans 12 residues. Per the germline V gene, CDR1 is MGHRA and CDR2 is YSYEKL. V lost 0 bases and J 6 bases, leaving 5 bases between the germline ends. This sample stems from a study of T cell repertoires in cytomegalovirus infection. About the research overall: CMV infection and matching HLA type were both indicated by public TCR beta signatures. Whole-study results and caveats: Within the response measured ex vivo, HLA-C-restricted CMV-specific TCR beta clonotypes were dominant.

TCRdb recomputed calls from the reads with MiXCR, one row per CDR3 protein. Altogether approximately 770,000 distinct CDR3 sequences are present, 25% to 35% being singletons, with the ten largest covering around 13%. This TCR was sampled from a human donor in good health (CMV status not recorded). Some clones in this sample may be carry-over from other donors' samples. Sequenced material: cultured CD8+ T cells from PBMCs, taken from culture after CMV antigen stimulation. The chain couples TRBV4-1 to TRBJ1-2, with D uncertain. The CDR3 loop is CASSQEKNGYTF. CDR3 coding DNA: TGCGCCAGCAGCCAAGAGAAGAATGGCTACACCTTC.